Listed below are T cell receptor beta chains from one sample, sequenced in a study of blood T cell repertoires in COVID-19. The assay was immunoSEQ multiplex PCR, and TCRdb's table has in-frame clones only and misses some. The sample has roughly 140,000 clones, around 80% seen once. The sample consisted of peripheral blood. These receptors all come from a man in his sixties with acute or convalescent COVID-19. Each CDR3 is given with its conserved first and last residue. The D gene is left open where the match is weak. Clone size is stated in some rows and not others, as once, few, many or a class when expanded.

V: TRBV19
J: TRBJ2-3
D: TRBD2
size: once
CDR3: CASSIGVGLAGTMGTQYF
DNA: TGTGCCAGTAGTATAGGGGTCGGACTAGCGGGTACGATGGGTACGCAGTATTTT

V: TRBV27
J: TRBJ2-1
D: NA
size: NA
CDR3: CASSLRRGTYNEQFF
DNA: TGTGCCAGCAGTTTGAGGCGGGGAACCTACAATGAGCAGTTCTTC

V: TRBV18
J: TRBJ2-7
D: TRBD1
size: NA
CDR3: CASSQGQAPTYEQYF
DNA: TGTGCCAGCTCACAAGGACAGGCGCCCACCTACGAGCAGTACTTC

V: TRBV27
J: TRBJ1-1
D: NA
size: NA
CDR3: CASSWGGVQGAEAFF
DNA: TGTGCCAGCAGTTGGGGGGGGGTTCAGGGCGCTGAAGCTTTCTTT

V: TRBV5-4
J: TRBJ2-3
D: NA
size: NA
CDR3: CASSLGPRARGGGDTQYF
DNA: TGTGCCAGCAGCTTGGGGCCCCGAGCTAGGGGAGGAGGAGATACGCAGTATTTT

V: TRBV27
J: TRBJ2-1
D: TRBD2
size: NA
CDR3: CASSFGGRAGGARNEQFF
DNA: TGTGCCAGCAGTTTTGGCGGACGGGCGGGAGGGGCGCGGAATGAGCAGTTCTTC

V: TRBV6-5
J: TRBJ1-6
D: TRBD1
size: NA
CDR3: CASRWGQGNAPLHF
DNA: TGTGCCAGCAGGTGGGGACAGGGGAACGCACCCCTCCACTTT

V: TRBV20-1
J: TRBJ1-1
D: NA
size: NA
CDR3: CSASRSTEAFF
DNA: TGCAGTGCTAGTCGGAGCACTGAAGCTTTCTTT

V: TRBV4-3
J: TRBJ2-1
D: TRBD1
size: NA
CDR3: CASSQDRTGTYNEQFF
DNA: TGCGCCAGCAGCCAAGATCGGACAGGGACTTACAATGAGCAGTTCTTC

V: TRBV19
J: TRBJ1-5
D: NA
size: NA
CDR3: CASSIGVSNQPQHF
DNA: TGTGCCAGTAGTATCGGAGTTAGCAATCAGCCCCAGCATTTT

V: TRBV9
J: TRBJ2-1
D: NA
size: NA
CDR3: CASSPTSLGDEQFF
DNA: TGTGCCAGCAGCCCTACTAGCCTAGGGGATGAGCAGTTCTTC

V: TRBV27
J: TRBJ2-4
D: NA
size: once
CDR3: CASSPDRTKNIQYF
DNA: TGTGCCAGCAGTCCGGACAGAACGAAAAACATTCAGTACTTC

V: TRBV4-2
J: TRBJ2-3
D: TRBD2
size: few
CDR3: CASSQDSSGGVLDTQYF
DNA: TGTGCCAGCAGCCAAGATTCTAGCGGGGGTGTGTTAGATACGCAGTATTTT

V: TRBV28
J: TRBJ2-7
D: NA
size: once
CDR3: CASSLSRAARQYF
DNA: TGTGCCAGCAGTTTAAGCAGGGCCGCTCGGCAGTACTTC

V: TRBV4-1
J: TRBJ2-3
D: NA
size: once
CDR3: CASSQDTSVSTDTQYF
DNA: TGCGCCAGCAGCCAAGATACCAGCGTGAGCACAGATACGCAGTATTTT

V: TRBV6-2/TRBV6-3
J: TRBJ2-1
D: TRBD1
size: NA
CDR3: CASSQGTGGGNEQFF
DNA: TGTGCCAGCAGTCAAGGGACAGGGGGAGGCAATGAGCAGTTCTTC

V: TRBV2
J: TRBJ2-3
D: TRBD1
size: NA
CDR3: CASRPGQGADTQYF
DNA: TGTGCCAGCAGGCCGGGACAGGGGGCAGATACGCAGTATTTT

V: TRBV6-1
J: TRBJ1-5
D: TRBD1
size: NA
CDR3: CASSEGQGYSNQPQHF
DNA: TGTGCCAGCAGTGAGGGACAGGGATATAGCAATCAGCCCCAGCATTTT

V: TRBV5-4
J: TRBJ2-7
D: NA
size: few
CDR3: CASSGGAGTFPSYEQYF
DNA: TGTGCCAGCAGCGGTGGGGCCGGGACATTTCCCTCCTACGAGCAGTACTTC

V: TRBV28
J: TRBJ2-3
D: TRBD2
size: NA
CDR3: CASSDNGLADTQYF
DNA: TGTGCCAGCAGCGACAACGGACTAGCGGATACGCAGTATTTT

V: TRBV27
J: TRBJ2-3
D: TRBD1
size: NA
CDR3: CASSRDRGGTQYF
DNA: TGTGCCAGCAGCCGGGACAGGGGAGGTACGCAGTATTTT

V: TRBV27
J: TRBJ2-5
D: NA
size: NA
CDR3: CASSLLGAGETQYF
DNA: TGTGCCAGCAGTTTGTTGGGTGCCGGGGAGACCCAGTACTTC

V: TRBV6-5
J: TRBJ1-4
D: NA
size: NA
CDR3: CASSWTGTTNEKLFF
DNA: TGTGCCAGCAGTTGGACGGGGACAACTAATGAAAAACTGTTTTTT

V: TRBV5-6
J: TRBJ2-1
D: TRBD2
size: NA
CDR3: CASNNEGARPSSGSTKFF
DNA: TGTGCCAGCAACAATGAGGGGGCACGCCCTTCTAGCGGGAGCACCAAGTTCTTC

V: TRBV19
J: TRBJ2-2
D: TRBD2
size: NA
CDR3: CASSLLAGNTGELFF
DNA: TGTGCCAGTAGTCTTCTAGCGGGGAACACCGGGGAGCTGTTTTTT

V: TRBV6-5
J: TRBJ2-3
D: NA
size: once
CDR3: CASRRVADTDTQYF
DNA: TGTGCCAGCAGGCGGGTAGCGGATACGGATACGCAGTATTTT

V: TRBV21-1
J: TRBJ2-7
D: NA
size: NA
CDR3: CASSKGGTSRHSYEQYF
DNA: TGTGCCAGCAGCAAAGGGGGTACTAGCCGACACTCCTACGAGCAGTACTTC

V: TRBV6-6
J: TRBJ1-2
D: NA
size: NA
CDR3: CASSYSSRPGDGYTF
DNA: TGTGCCAGCAGTTACTCGTCGAGGCCGGGGGATGGCTACACCTTC

V: TRBV3-1/TRBV3-2
J: TRBJ2-5
D: TRBD2
size: NA
CDR3: CASSQDFSAGAGETQYF
DNA: TGTGCCAGCAGCCAAGACTTCTCGGCGGGAGCGGGAGAGACCCAGTACTTC

V: TRBV7-2
J: TRBJ1-4
D: NA
size: NA
CDR3: CASSSPFSVSNEKLFF
DNA: TGTGCCAGCAGCTCCCCTTTTTCGGTATCTAATGAAAAACTGTTTTTT

V: TRBV12-5
J: TRBJ1-4
D: NA
size: NA
CDR3: CASDPIFGKGSFF
DNA: NA

V: TRBV29-1
J: TRBJ2-2
D: TRBD2
size: NA
CDR3: CSAGRAAGELFF
DNA: TGCAGCGCCGGGAGGGCGGCCGGGGAGCTGTTTTTT

V: TRBV5-1
J: TRBJ1-2
D: NA
size: NA
CDR3: CASSLESQGSYGYTF
DNA: TGCGCCAGCAGCTTGGAGTCGCAGGGAAGCTATGGCTACACCTTC

V: TRBV7-3
J: TRBJ2-2
D: NA
size: NA
CDR3: CASSPRETAVGGELFF
DNA: TGTGCCAGCAGCCCCCGTGAGACAGCAGTGGGCGGGGAGCTGTTTTTT

V: TRBV6-5
J: TRBJ2-1
D: NA
size: NA
CDR3: CASSPVDRLYNEQFF
DNA: TGTGCCAGCAGTCCGGTGGACAGACTATACAATGAGCAGTTCTTC

V: TRBV3-1/TRBV3-2
J: TRBJ2-1
D: TRBD1
size: NA
CDR3: CASSPLGRGSYNEQFF
DNA: TGTGCCAGCAGCCCCCTGGGCAGGGGGTCGTACAATGAGCAGTTCTTC

V: TRBV7-2
J: TRBJ1-1
D: NA
size: NA
CDR3: CASSLSGGNTEAFF
DNA: TGTGCCAGCAGCTTATCTGGGGGCAACACTGAAGCTTTCTTT

V: TRBV28
J: TRBJ2-7
D: TRBD1
size: NA
CDR3: CASTGQGVYEQYF
DNA: TGTGCCAGCACTGGACAGGGGGTCTACGAGCAGTACTTC

V: TRBV5-5
J: TRBJ1-4
D: NA
size: NA
CDR3: CASSLAGILERQLFF
DNA: TGTGCCAGCAGCTTGGCCGGGATTTTGGAGCGGCAACTGTTTTTT